One sample yielded the 9 T cell receptor beta chains listed below, sequenced in a study of T cell repertoires in cytomegalovirus infection. TCRdb analysed the reads with MiXCR anew, one entry per CDR3 protein. The sample has about 530,000 distinct CDR3 sequences, around a quarter seen once. The sample comprised PBMCs. The receptors here all came from a human donor in good health (CMV status not recorded). Some clones in this sample may be carry-over from other donors' samples.

The genes are TRBV6-2 or TRBV6-3 and TRBJ2-3; 9 nucleotides agree with TRBD2. Germline CDR1 reads MNHEY; CDR2 reads SVGEGT. The CDR3 is 17 residues long. The V and J ends lost 0 bases and 5 bases, in that order; junction bases with no gene match: 9. The CDR3 region is CASSYSGPSGRKDTQYF. The DNA of the CDR3 is TGTGCCAGCAGTTACTCGGGTCCCAGCGGGAGGAAAGATACGCAGTATTTT.

The table lists this clonotype with a few counts. The J gene is TRBJ2-3, the V gene TRBV7-6; D might be TRBD1 or TRBD2, each matching 5 bases. V lost 7 bases to trimming and J lost 2 bases, with 25 bases between them. CDR1 is SGHVS, CDR2 FNYEAQ, per germline. CDR3 length: 18 residues. Here the CDR3 reads CASTTGTAVLPSTDTQYF. For the CDR3, the DNA is TGTGCCAGCACCACCGGGACGGCAGTTCTCCCCTCCACAGATACGCAGTATTTT.

This clonotype was found many times. This chain joins TRBV11-2 and TRBJ2-3, with D tentatively TRBD1 (5 bases). Germline V gene data show CDR1 as SGHAT and CDR2 as FQNNGV. Between the trimmed V and J ends, which lost 5 bases and 3 bases, there was a span of 27 bases. This CDR3 region has 19 residues. The CDR3 coding sequence is TGTGCCAGCAGCCCTGGACCGAGGCAGGGCTATAACGCGACAGATACGCAGTATTTT. Translating it yields CASSPGPRQGYNATDTQYF.

The chain has TRBV20-1 and TRBJ2-5; TRBD1 matches at 10 bases. Unmatched junction bases numbered 13, after V lost 2 bases and J lost 1 base. CDR1 and CDR2 from the germline V gene are DFQATT and SNEGSKA (reference sequence). CDR3 length equals 18 residues. CDR3 amino acids: CSARWDRGPLHGQETQYF. The CDR3 region has the DNA TGCAGTGCTAGATGGGACAGGGGCCCGTTGCATGGCCAAGAGACCCAGTACTTC.

The rearrangement joins TRBV28 to TRBJ1-1, with a weak D call TRBD1 (5 bases). CDR3 length: 16 residues. The germline CDR1 and CDR2 sequences are MDHEN and SYDVKM. Trimming pared 6 bases from V and 11 bases from J, leaving 28 bases between. The CDR3 DNA reads TGTGCCAGCAGGCCTCAGGACTTCCACGCCAGGGTAGAGGCTTTCTTT. Protein sequence: CASRPQDFHARVEAFF. Based on the CDR3 plus reference TRBV28 and TRBJ1-1, the full variable domain is DVKVTQSSRYLVKRTGEKVFLECVQDMDHENMFWYRQDPGLGLRLIYFSYDVKMKEKGDIPEGYSVSREKKERFSLILESASTNQTSMYLCASRPQDFHARVEAFFGQGTRLTVV.

This rearrangement joins TRBV18 to TRBJ1-5; 7 nucleotides match TRBD1. With 3 bases clipped from V and 4 bases from J, the junction kept 12 bases outside the gene matches. The germline gives CDR1 KGHSH, CDR2 LQKENI. The CDR3 runs 17 residues. The CDR3 reads CASSPQGGRGLNQPQHF. DNA of the CDR3: TGTGCCAGCTCACCTCAGGGGGGTAGGGGACTTAATCAGCCCCAGCATTTT.

CDR3 nucleotide sequence: TGCAGTGCTAGACGGTCTAGCGGGAGTGGAGAGACCCAGTACTTC. Translated, it gives CSARRSSGSGETQYF. The chain recombines TRBV20-1 with TRBJ2-5, with 10 nucleotides matching TRBD2. Germline V lookup: CDR1 DFQATT, CDR2 SNEGSKA (reference sequence). This CDR3 region has 15 residues. The junction had 7 bases not matched to a gene; V was cut back by 2 bases and J by 4 bases.

J is TRBJ2-7 and V is TRBV6-1, with D perhaps TRBD1 or TRBD2 (5 bases each). V was shortened by 5 bases and J by 4 bases, with 12 bases between the two germline ends. In germline, CDR1 is MNHNS, CDR2 SASEGT. The CDR3 is made up of 13 amino acids. CDR3 DNA sequence: TGTGCCAGCAGTTCGGGATGGGGGTACGAGCAGTACGTC. Amino acid sequence: CASSSGWGYEQYV.

This clonotype was recorded at least ten times. The chain combines TRBV7-2 with TRBJ2-7; 7 nucleotides line up with TRBD1. J gave up 4 bases and V 5 bases, and 8 bases lay outside the gene matches. The germline gives CDR1 SGHTA, CDR2 FQGNSA. The CDR3 is made up of 14 amino acids. The DNA for the CDR3 is TGTGCCAGCAGCCGCGACAGGGTGGGTTACGAGCAGTACTTC. Amino acids: CASSRDRVGYEQYF. The full variable domain, in which reference TRBV7-2 and TRBJ2-7 provide the parts outside the CDR3, is GAGVSQSPSNKVTEKGKDVELRCDPISGHTALYWYRQSLGQGLEFLIYFQGNSAPDKSGLPSDRFSAERTGGSVSTLTIQRTQQEDSAVYLCASSRDRVGYEQYFGPGTRLTVT.